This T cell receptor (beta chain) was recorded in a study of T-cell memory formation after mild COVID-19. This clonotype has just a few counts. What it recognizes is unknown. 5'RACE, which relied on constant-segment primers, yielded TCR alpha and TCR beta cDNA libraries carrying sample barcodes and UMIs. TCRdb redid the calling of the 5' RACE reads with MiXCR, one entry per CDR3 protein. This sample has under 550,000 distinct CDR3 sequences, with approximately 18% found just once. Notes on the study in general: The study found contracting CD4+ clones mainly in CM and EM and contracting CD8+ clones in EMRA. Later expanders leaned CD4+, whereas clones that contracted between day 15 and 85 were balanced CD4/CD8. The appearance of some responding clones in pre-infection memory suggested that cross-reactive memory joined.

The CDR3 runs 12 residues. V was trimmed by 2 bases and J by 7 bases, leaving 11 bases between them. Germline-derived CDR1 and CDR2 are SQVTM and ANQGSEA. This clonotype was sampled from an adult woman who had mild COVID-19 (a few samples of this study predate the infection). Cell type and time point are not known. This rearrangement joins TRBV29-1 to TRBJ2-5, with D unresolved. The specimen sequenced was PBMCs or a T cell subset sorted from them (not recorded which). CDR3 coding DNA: TGCAGCGTTGAATGGCTATGGGGGACCCAGTACTTC. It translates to CSVEWLWGTQYF. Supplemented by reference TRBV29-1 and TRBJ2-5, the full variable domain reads SAVISQKPSRDICQRGTSLTIQCQVDSQVTMMFWYRQQPGQSLTLIATANQGSEATYESGFVIDKFPISRPNLTFSTLTVSNMSPEDSSIYLCSVEWLWGTQYFGPGTRLLVL.